A single sample is the source of the 2 T cell receptor beta chains below, sequenced in a study of early T cells in non-severe SARS-CoV-2 infection. TCRdb reanalysed the 5' RACE reads using MiXCR and keeps one entry per CDR3 protein. The sample holds over 95,000 distinct CDR3 sequences, approximately 17% seen once. What was sequenced was whole blood. Receptors were obtained from an adult who was a healthcare worker with PCR-confirmed SARS-CoV-2 infection or an uninfected control (not recorded which).

The chain couples TRBV27 to TRBJ2-2; maybe TRBD2 (5 bases). Germline CDR1 is MNHEY and CDR2 is SMNVEV (reference sequence). The V end lost 0 bases, the J end lost 2 bases, and 7 bases lay between the germline ends. This CDR3 is built from 15 residues. For the CDR3, the DNA is TGTGCCAGCAGTTTATCTGAGGGTAACACCGGGGAGCTGTTTTTT. Its protein product is CASSLSEGNTGELFF.

The rearrangement joins TRBV12-5 to TRBJ2-1; TRBD2 agrees at 8 bases. The CDR3 sequence is 17 residues long. Trimming cost V 1 base and J 5 bases; bases outside gene matches: 10. Germline V gives CDR1 LGHNT, CDR2 FRNRAP. This chain's CDR3 is CASGLERQSGSNNEQFF. CDR3 nucleotides: TGTGCTAGTGGTTTGGAGCGCCAAAGCGGGAGTAACAATGAGCAGTTCTTC.